This T cell receptor beta chain was profiled in a study of blood T cell repertoires in COVID-19. V shed 5 bases and J 9 bases; nucleotides not matched to a gene: 6. Germline-derived CDR1 and CDR2 are SGHTA and FQGTGA. CDR3 length: 14 amino acids. Clones were sequenced by immunoSEQ multiplex PCR, and TCRdb holds only the in-frame ones, with some missing. Of roughly 290,000 clones listed, around 86% are singletons. Material: PBMCs or T cells enriched from blood (not recorded which). This chain connects TRBV7-3 to TRBJ1-6, with 8 bases matching TRBD1. The TCR was taken from a woman aged 40 to 55 who had recovered from COVID-19. As DNA, the CDR3 is TGTGCCAGCAGCCCCGACAGGGGCGGTTCACCCCTCCACTTT. It is translated as CASSPDRGGSPLHF. The entire variable domain, with the rest obtained from reference TRBV7-3 and TRBJ1-6, is as follows: GAGVSQTPSNKVTEKGKYVELRCDPISGHTALYWYRQSLGQGPEFLIYFQGTGAADDSGLPNDRFFAVRPEGSVSTLKIQRTERGDSAVYLCASSPDRGGSPLHFGNGTRLTVT.